Below are 20 T cell receptor beta chains sequenced from a single sample in a study of graft-versus-host responses after intestinal transplantation. The data were produced by immunoSEQ multiplex PCR, yet TCRdb's version contains in-frame clones alone and is incomplete. The sample records approximately 94,000 clones, over 75% being singletons. These receptors' antigens are unknown. Specimen: unstimulated CD4+ T cells sorted from spleen or lymph node cells, collected before transplant. These receptors came from a human donor who was the organ donor for an intestinal transplant.

The chain employs TRBV5-6 and TRBJ2-3, with D perhaps matching TRBD1 or TRBD2 (5 bases each). The CDR3 is 11 residues long. The germline V and J ends were trimmed by 7 bases and 6 bases, with 9 bases remaining between them. Germline CDR1 and CDR2: SGHDT and YYEEEE. The CDR3: CASGGIDTQYF. In nucleotides, the CDR3 is TGTGCCAGCGGGGGAATTGATACGCAGTATTTT.

The V and J genes are TRBV29-1 and TRBJ2-5, with 7 bases matching TRBD1. V lost 8 bases and J lost 5; bases outside the gene matches: 11. The germline V gene encodes CDR1 SQVTM and CDR2 ANQGSEA. This CDR3 spans 13 amino acids. The chain's CDR3 is CSPGTAPNETQYF. Here the CDR3 DNA reads TGCAGCCCCGGGACAGCTCCCAATGAGACCCAGTACTTC.

This clone was detected only a few times. The missing conserved phenylalanine or tryptophan at the end of this CDR3 makes a read error likely. The DNA is omitted, as the CDR3 cannot be located on it reliably, and the CDR3 follows TCRdb's listing. This sequence joins TRBV7-4 and TRBJ1-4; the D call TRBD1 from the table was never checked on the DNA. Germline assignment: CDR1 SGHVT and CDR2 SQSDAQ. The CDR3 numbers 16 amino acids, ends counted. The CDR3 reads CASSLGDRASASQRPG.

The chain recombines TRBV5-1 with TRBJ2-5; TRBD1 might be the D (6 bases). Trimming took 2 bases from V and 5 from J, leaving 16 bases between them. Germline V gives CDR1 SGHRS, CDR2 YFSETQ. The CDR3 is 15 amino acids. CDR3 loop: CASSLSWGLPETQYF. The DNA of the CDR3 is TGCGCCAGCAGCTTATCGTGGGGGCTACCGGAGACCCAGTACTTC. Full variable domain (remainder filled in from reference TRBV5-1 and TRBJ2-5): KAGVTQTPRYLIKTRGQQVTLSCSPISGHRSVSWYQQTPGQGLQFLFEYFSETQRNKGNFPGRFSGRQFSNSRSEMNVSTLELGDSALYLCASSLSWGLPETQYFGPGTRLLVL.

The rearrangement uses TRBV5-1 and TRBJ1-5; TRBD1 is a possible D gene (6 bases). V lost 0 bases and J lost 3, with 7 bases in between. CDR1 and CDR2 (germline): SGHRS, YFSETQ. This CDR3 is 14 amino acids long. CDR3 coding DNA: TGCGCCAGCAGCTTGGGGACAGTCAATCAGCCCCAGCATTTT. It translates to CASSLGTVNQPQHF.

This rearrangement joins TRBV19 to TRBJ2-1; the D gene is possibly TRBD1 (5 bases). Trimming shortened V by 5 bases and J by 0 bases, and 11 bases separated the two germline ends. This CDR3 has 15 residues. CDR1 and CDR2 from the germline V gene are LNHDA and SQIVND (reference sequence). In DNA form, the CDR3 reads TGTGCCAGTAGTGCGGACACCATCTCCTACAATGAGCAGTTCTTC. It specifies CASSADTISYNEQFF.

In its sample, this clone was seen a few times. This chain connects TRBV2 to TRBJ1-5; D unclear. Trimming shortened V by 4 bases and J by 11 bases, and 12 bases separated the two germline ends. Germline CDR1 and CDR2: SNHLY and FYNNEI. This CDR3 region has 12 residues. The CDR3 reads CASSVGGRAQHF. In DNA form, the CDR3 reads TGTGCCAGCAGTGTTGGAGGGAGGGCCCAGCATTTT.

CDR3 nucleotides: TGTGCCAGCAGACGACGACTAGCGGGGGCTACGGAGACCCAGTACTTC. Its translation is CASRRRLAGATETQYF. The chain is built from TRBV27 and TRBJ2-5; 12 bases align to TRBD2. J lost 5 bases, V lost 6 bases, and 10 bases had no gene match. In germline, CDR1 is MNHEY, CDR2 SMNVEV (reference sequence). There are 16 residues in the CDR3.

This chain uses TRBV5-1 with TRBJ1-2, with D unclear. CDR1 is SGHRS, CDR2 YFSETQ, per germline. This CDR3 is 12 amino acids long. Trimming took off 0 bases at V and 7 bases at J, with 7 bases between the two ends. Here the CDR3 DNA reads TGCGCCAGCAGCTTGGATCGGGGTGGCTACACCTTC. Its translation: CASSLDRGGYTF. Drawing the rest from reference TRBV5-1 and TRBJ1-2, the complete variable domain is KAGVTQTPRYLIKTRGQQVTLSCSPISGHRSVSWYQQTPGQGLQFLFEYFSETQRNKGNFPGRFSGRQFSNSRSEMNVSTLELGDSALYLCASSLDRGGYTFGSGTRLTVV.

V is TRBV18 and J is TRBJ1-2; D remains ambiguous. The CDR3 is 14 amino acids. CDR1 KGHSH and CDR2 LQKENI come from the germline V gene. V lost 0 bases, J lost 4 bases, and 9 bases lay in between. CDR3 protein: CASSPPNKIYGYTF. In nucleotides, the CDR3 is TGTGCCAGCTCACCACCTAACAAAATCTATGGCTACACCTTC.

CDR3 sequence reads: CASSTKRGAYNEQFF. The CDR3 nucleotides read TGTGCCAGCAGCACCAAGCGGGGGGCCTACAATGAGCAGTTCTTC. The rearrangement joins TRBV21-1 to TRBJ2-1; the table calls TRBD2, which could not be checked here. TRBV21-1 represents a pseudogene. The CDR3 has 15 amino acids.

The V gene is TRBV5-1, the J gene TRBJ1-1; D might be TRBD1 (6 bases). This CDR3 spans 16 amino acids. From germline, CDR1 is SGHRS and CDR2 YFSETQ. V was clipped by 4 bases and J by 1 base, with 17 bases between them. Here the CDR3 reads CASSPAGVSPNTEAFF. CDR3 DNA: TGCGCCAGCAGCCCCGCAGGGGTCTCCCCGAACACTGAAGCTTTCTTT.

This clone was seen more than once but under ten times. The rearrangement joins TRBV19 to TRBJ1-6; D call uncertain. V lost 7 bases, J lost 3 bases, and 7 bases lay in between. The V gene's germline CDR1 is LNHDA and CDR2 SQIVND (reference sequence). CDR3 length: 13 amino acids. CDR3 bases: TGTGCCAGTATGTCCAACTATAATTCACCCCTCCACTTT. It codes for CASMSNYNSPLHF. Full variable domain (remainder filled in from reference TRBV19 and TRBJ1-6): DGGITQSPKYLFRKEGQNVTLSCEQNLNHDAMYWYRQDPGQGLRLIYYSQIVNDFQKGDIAEGYSVSREKKESFPLTVTSAQKNPTAFYLCASMSNYNSPLHFGNGTRLTVT.

The V call is TRBV5-1, the J call TRBJ2-3; D unresolved. The CDR3 totals 16 residues. Looked up from germline, CDR1 is SGHRS and CDR2 is YFSETQ. Trimming left V 6 bases short and J 0 bases short, with 17 bases between. As DNA, the CDR3 is TGCGCCAGCACCTTCCACTTCGATCTTAGCACAGATACGCAGTATTTT. It encodes CASTFHFDLSTDTQYF.

The V gene is TRBV9, the J gene TRBJ1-5; maybe TRBD1 (6 bases). This CDR3 is built from 14 residues. Germline CDR1 is SGDLS and CDR2 is YYNGEE. V lost 0 bases to trimming and J lost 6 bases, with 10 bases between them. The CDR3: CASSVEGGIQPQHF. In DNA form, the CDR3 reads TGTGCCAGCAGCGTAGAGGGGGGGATTCAGCCCCAGCATTTT. The full variable domain, completed using reference TRBV9 and TRBJ1-5, is DSGVTQTPKHLITATGQRVTLRCSPRSGDLSVYWYQQSLDQGLQFLIQYYNGEERAKGNILERFSAQQFPDLHSELNLSSLELGDSALYFCASSVEGGIQPQHFGDGTRLSIL.

V usage is TRBV5-5 and J usage is TRBJ1-3, with D unresolved. Germline loops: CDR1 SGHKS, CDR2 YYEKEE (reference sequence). The CDR3 runs 16 residues. V dropped 0 bases and J dropped 0 bases, with 10 bases sitting between them. The CDR3 DNA sequence: TGTGCCAGCAGCTTGGTCCGGGAGAACTCTGGAAACACCATATATTTT. This encodes CASSLVRENSGNTIYF.

This sequence joins TRBV7-9 and TRBJ2-7; maybe TRBD2 (6 bases). V was pared by 5 bases and J by 7 bases, with 21 bases between. The length of the CDR3 is 15 residues. Germline CDR1 and CDR2: SEHNR and FQNEAQ (reference sequence). For the CDR3, the DNA is TGTGCCAGCAGCAACCCGTTGGGGGGTCGGGGGGAGCAGTACTTC. Residues: CASSNPLGGRGEQYF.

The chain couples TRBV28 to TRBJ2-5; 8 nucleotides match TRBD2. CDR1 and CDR2 from the germline V gene are MDHEN and SYDVKM. The CDR3 loop spans 14 amino acids. Losses at the gene ends were 3 bases for V and 1 base for J; bases not matched to a gene: 1. The CDR3 here is CASSFGLAQETQYF. In nucleotides, the CDR3 is TGTGCCAGCAGTTTCGGACTAGCCCAAGAGACCCAGTACTTC.

This chain links TRBV5-1 with TRBJ2-1; TRBD2 matches at 12 bases. The ends lost 3 bases at V and 7 bases at J; junction bases unmatched: 8. The CDR3 has 16 amino acids. Germline V lookup: CDR1 SGHRS, CDR2 YFSETQ. The CDR3 DNA follows: TGCGCCAGCAGCTCCTCTAGCGGGGGGGCCGGGAATGAGCAGTTCTTC. Its translation: CASSSSSGGAGNEQFF.

The genes are TRBV19 and TRBJ2-1, with a weak D call TRBD1 (5 bases). The CDR3 is 15 residues long. CDR1 is LNHDA, CDR2 SQIVND, per germline (reference sequence). V was shortened by 6 bases and J by 3 bases, with 15 bases between the two germline ends. This CDR3 is CASSPTLDNYNEQFF. The CDR3 DNA is TGTGCCAGTAGCCCAACCCTGGACAACTACAATGAGCAGTTCTTC.